The 27 T cell receptor beta chains reported below all come from one sample, sequenced in a study of cytomegalovirus exposure and HLA in healthy donors. In the PCR, 60 Vbeta and 13 Jbeta primers were used. Sequencing used immunoSEQ multiplex PCR; TCRdb keeps in-frame clones, though not all of them. This table has 110,000 to 150,000 clones, 77% appearing once. Sequenced material: PBMCs. The receptor source for this set is a male donor in good health and CMV-seronegative.

The rearrangement links TRBV6-5 to TRBJ1-2, with no clear D. Per germline, CDR1 MNHEY and CDR2 SVGAGI. Trimming took off 7 bases at V and 1 base at J, with 13 bases between the two ends. The CDR3 has 14 residues. CDR3 in DNA: TGTGCCAGCACCAACCCGGGAATTAACTATGGCTACACCTTC. This codes for CASTNPGINYGYTF.

This clone was recorded once. The chain couples TRBV30 to TRBJ2-1; 12 bases are a match to TRBD2. The CDR3 length is 15 residues. The V gene end was trimmed by 2 bases and the J gene end by 5 bases; junction bases not matched to a gene: 4. The V gene's germline CDR1 is GTSNPN and CDR2 SVGIG (reference sequence). This CDR3 reads CAWSWTSGINNEQFF. Here the CDR3 DNA reads TGTGCCTGGAGTTGGACTAGCGGGATCAACAATGAGCAGTTCTTC.

The V call is TRBV5-4, the J call TRBJ2-5; 8 positions match TRBD1. This CDR3 has 14 amino acids. Germline V gives CDR1 SGHNT, CDR2 YYREEE (reference sequence). J lost 3 bases, V lost 10 bases, and 11 bases had no gene match. The CDR3 region has the DNA TGTGCCGGATCGCAGGGGGCTTTGGAAGAGACCCAGTACTTC. The encoded protein is CAGSQGALEETQYF.

This rearrangement joins TRBV2 to TRBJ1-4; D remains unclear. The CDR3 extends over 14 amino acids. The ends were cut back, 5 bases at V and 5 bases at J, with 12 bases in the middle. Per germline, CDR1 SNHLY and CDR2 FYNNEI. CDR3 loop: CASSYTGRNEKLFF. DNA for the CDR3: TGTGCCAGCAGTTATACCGGGAGGAATGAAAAACTGTTTTTT.

The table lists this clone with a few counts. CDR3 bases: TGTGCCAGCAGCCTGAGTCGGGGAGCGGGGGGGAGGTACAATGAGCAGTTCTTC. Protein sequence: CASSLSRGAGGRYNEQFF. The chain has TRBV9 and TRBJ2-1; TRBD2 matches at 10 bases. Per germline, CDR1 SGDLS and CDR2 YYNGEE. The trim removed 4 bases at V and 4 bases at J, leaving 14 bases unmatched. The CDR3 length is 18 residues.

As to this clone: Germline is not matched at one junction end, which may reflect a read error. The chain uses TRBV7-7 and TRBJ2-1; 11 bases fit TRBD2. CDR1 is SSHAT and CDR2 is FNYEAQ in the germline V gene (reference sequence). This CDR3 spans 16 amino acids. The CDR3 bases are TGTGCTAGCAGCCTCATAGCGGGAGGGCCGGGGGATGAGCAGTTCTTC. The encoded protein is CASSLIAGGPGDEQFF.

The V and J genes are TRBV9 and TRBJ1-1, with 7 positions matching TRBD1. CDR1 is SGDLS and CDR2 is YYNGEE in the germline V gene. The CDR3 totals 13 residues. J gave up 10 bases and V 1 base, and 7 bases lay outside the gene matches. CDR3 sequence: CASSVQEGASAFF. The CDR3 region has the DNA TGTGCCAGCAGCGTACAGGAGGGGGCTTCAGCTTTCTTT.

This chain connects TRBV30 to TRBJ1-2; TRBD1 is a possible D gene (5 bases). The CDR3 contains 14 residues. V lost 4 bases, J lost 3 bases, and 15 bases lay in between. The germline V gene has CDR1 GTSNPN and CDR2 SVGIG (reference sequence). CDR3 DNA sequence: TGTGCCTGGATAACGGGGGGAGACCACTATGGCTACACCTTC. Translated, it gives CAWITGGDHYGYTF. The complete variable domain, with remaining parts taken from reference TRBV30 and TRBJ1-2, reads SQTIHQWPATLVQPVGSPLSLECTVEGTSNPNLYWYRQAAGRGLQLLFYSVGIGQISSEVPQNLSASRPQDRQFILSSKKLLLSDSGFYLCAWITGGDHYGYTFGSGTRLTVV.

The V gene is TRBV19, the J gene TRBJ2-7; D perhaps matches TRBD2 (6 bases). The germline CDR1 and CDR2 sequences are LNHDA and SQIVND (reference sequence). The CDR3 totals 13 residues. Trimming took 6 bases from V and 7 from J, leaving 16 bases between them. As DNA, the CDR3 is TGTGCCAGTAGCTGGAGGGGTGAATGGGAGCAGTACTTC. Its protein is CASSWRGEWEQYF.

CDR3 sequence (DNA): TGTGCCAGCAGTGAATTAACAGGAATAAGAACCCATGGCTACACCTTC. This encodes CASSELTGIRTHGYTF. The rearrangement joins TRBV2 to TRBJ1-2; D might be TRBD1 (5 bases). Germline V CDR1 and CDR2: SNHLY, FYNNEI. This CDR3 spans 16 amino acids. V shed 2 bases and J shed 6 bases, with 19 bases lying between them.

The chain links TRBV29-1 to TRBJ2-1; 9 bases are shared with TRBD2. V was pared by 3 bases and J by 7 bases, with 7 bases of the junction left unmatched. Germline values: CDR1 SQVTM, CDR2 ANQGSEA. This CDR3 comprises 14 residues. The CDR3 bases are TGCAGCGTTGAGAGGGGGACTAGCCGGAATGAGCAGTTCTTC. Encoded protein: CSVERGTSRNEQFF.

The rearrangement uses TRBV6-9 and TRBJ2-2; 8 bases align to TRBD1. The CDR3 is 16 residues long. J was trimmed by 3 bases and V by 4 bases; bases with no gene match: 7. CDR1 is MNHGY, CDR2 SVAAGI, per germline. The CDR3 bases are TGTGCCAGCAGTTGGGTAGACAGGGGTGACACCGGGGAGCTGTTTTTT. Protein sequence: CASSWVDRGDTGELFF.

This clone came up once. This chain joins TRBV10-2 and TRBJ1-2; D remains ambiguous. V gave up 6 bases and J gave up 1 base, with 9 bases separating them. The CDR3 has 13 amino acids. In germline, CDR1 is WSHSY, CDR2 SAAADI. CDR3 coding DNA: TGCGCCAGCAGCGGGTTCCTTAACTATGGCTACACCTTC. Translating gives CASSGFLNYGYTF.

The gene calls are TRBV10-3 and TRBJ1-2, with 8 bases that match TRBD1. The germline CDR1 and CDR2 sequences are ENHRY and SYGVKD. The CDR3 is 17 residues long. V lost 5 bases to trimming and J lost 1 base; unmatched junction nucleotides: 12. In DNA, the CDR3 is TGTGCCATCAGTCAAACCCCGTCAGGGGGCAGTAACTATGGCTACACCTTC. It is translated as CAISQTPSGGSNYGYTF.

The chain recombines TRBV5-1 with TRBJ2-7; 9 bases match TRBD2. The CDR3 length is 15 residues. Germline V lookup: CDR1 SGHRS, CDR2 YFSETQ. J lost 6 bases, V lost 0 bases, and 7 bases had no gene match. CDR3 amino acids: CASSLEAGGPVEQYF. The DNA for the CDR3 is TGCGCCAGCAGCTTGGAGGCGGGAGGGCCGGTCGAGCAGTACTTC.

V gene TRBV7-9 combines with J gene TRBJ2-2; D uncertain. The CDR3 contains 12 residues. The germline V and J ends were trimmed by 4 bases and 4 bases, with 4 bases remaining between them. Germline V CDR1 and CDR2: SEHNR, FQNEAQ (reference sequence). CDR3 bases: TGTGCCAGCAGCTCCGGCACCGGGGAGCTGTTTTTT. Amino acids: CASSSGTGELFF.

The chain carries TRBV7-3 and TRBJ2-1; 13 bases are a match to TRBD2. The trim removed 5 bases at V and 6 bases at J, leaving 13 bases unmatched. Germline loops: CDR1 SGHTA, CDR2 FQGTGA. The CDR3 is 18 residues long. The CDR3 DNA sequence: TGTGCCAGCAGCCCAAATTACCCGGGGACTAGCGGGACCAATGAGCAGTTCTTC. It specifies CASSPNYPGTSGTNEQFF. The full variable domain, rest sourced from reference TRBV7-3 and TRBJ2-1, is GAGVSQTPSNKVTEKGKYVELRCDPISGHTALYWYRQSLGQGPEFLIYFQGTGAADDSGLPNDRFFAVRPEGSVSTLKIQRTERGDSAVYLCASSPNYPGTSGTNEQFFGPGTRLTVL.

V is TRBV29-1 and J is TRBJ2-7; D may be TRBD2 (5 bases). Trimming pared 6 bases from V and 5 bases from J, leaving 14 bases between. CDR3 length: 12 residues. Germline CDR1 reads SQVTM; CDR2 reads ANQGSEA. CDR3 in DNA: TGCAGCGTCGCCCACGGGAACCACGAGCAGTACTTC. Translating it yields CSVAHGNHEQYF.

The V call is TRBV7-9, the J call TRBJ1-2, with D unclear. Between the trimmed V and J ends, which lost 4 bases and 8 bases, there was a span of 14 bases. Germline V lookup: CDR1 SEHNR, CDR2 FQNEAQ (reference sequence). The CDR3 is made up of 13 amino acids. The CDR3: CASSSLLARGYTF. In DNA, the CDR3 is TGTGCCAGCAGCTCGCTGTTAGCGAGGGGCTACACCTTC.

V is TRBV5-5 and J is TRBJ1-2; D is unclear. Trimming pared 0 bases from V and 12 bases from J, leaving 12 bases between. Germline CDR1 reads SGHKS; CDR2 reads YYEKEE (reference sequence). The CDR3 consists of 12 residues. CDR3 nucleotides: TGTGCCAGCAGCTTGGTCTTTAGGGAGGACACCTTC. It specifies CASSLVFREDTF. The full variable domain, its missing parts supplied by reference TRBV5-5 and TRBJ1-2, is DAGVTQSPTHLIKTRGQQVTLRCSPISGHKSVSWYQQVLGQGPQFIFQYYEKEERGRGNFPDRFSARQFPNYSSELNVNALLLGDSALYLCASSLVFREDTFGSGTRLTVV.

The chain has TRBV11-3 and TRBJ2-1; TRBD2 matches at 8 bases. Per the germline V gene, CDR1 is SGHNT and CDR2 is YENEEA. This CDR3 is 18 amino acids long. Germline trimming cut 5 bases from V and 5 bases from J; bases unmatched to any gene: 17. The CDR3, as DNA: TGTGCCAGCAGCCCAGAGAGAAGGGGAGCGGGAGTCAACAATGAGCAGTTCTTC. As protein: CASSPERRGAGVNNEQFF. The full variable domain, completed using reference TRBV11-3 and TRBJ2-1, is EAGVVQSPRYKIIEKKQPVAFWCNPISGHNTLYWYLQNLGQGPELLIRYENEEAVDDSQLPKDRFSAERLKGVDSTLKIQPAELGDSAVYLCASSPERRGAGVNNEQFFGPGTRLTVL.

This chain connects TRBV11-2 to TRBJ2-7; 9 bases match TRBD1. Losses at the gene ends were 1 base for V and 7 bases for J; bases not matched to a gene: 17. Germline CDR1 SGHAT, CDR2 FQNNGV. The CDR3 contains 18 residues. The CDR3 nucleotides read TGTGCCAGCAGCTTAGGCCCAAAAACAGGGGGCAGGGCCGTAGAGCAGTACTTC. Amino acid sequence: CASSLGPKTGGRAVEQYF. The full variable domain, in which reference TRBV11-2 and TRBJ2-7 provide the parts outside the CDR3, is EAGVAQSPRYKIIEKRQSVAFWCNPISGHATLYWYQQILGQGPKLLIQFQNNGVVDDSQLPKDRFSAERLKGVDSTLKIQPAKLEDSAVYLCASSLGPKTGGRAVEQYFGPGTRLTVT.

This clone came up a few times. This rearrangement joins TRBV30 to TRBJ1-6; D is possibly TRBD1 (5 bases). Per the germline V gene, CDR1 is GTSNPN and CDR2 is SVGIG (reference sequence). This CDR3 region has 16 residues. Deletions cut 6 bases from V and 1 base from J, with 16 bases between. The chain's CDR3 is CACQGRGGSYNSPLHF. CDR3 in DNA: TGTGCCTGCCAGGGTCGGGGGGGGTCCTATAATTCACCCCTCCACTTT.

This clone was seen just once. V is TRBV5-1 and J is TRBJ1-2; possible D gene TRBD1, 6 bases. Per germline, CDR1 SGHRS and CDR2 YFSETQ. V was pared by 6 bases and J by 8 bases, with 26 bases between. This CDR3 comprises 16 residues. CDR3 residues: CASTALTGKRDGGYTF. CDR3 bases: TGCGCCAGCACAGCACTAACAGGGAAACGGGACGGAGGCTACACCTTC.

The chain is built from TRBV18 and TRBJ1-5; no definite D call. In germline, CDR1 is KGHSH, CDR2 LQKENI. Deletions cut 1 base from V and 1 base from J, with 5 bases between. The CDR3 loop spans 14 amino acids. The CDR3 loop reads CASSPLQSNQPQHF. In DNA form, the CDR3 reads TGTGCCAGCTCACCACTACAGAGCAATCAGCCCCAGCATTTT.

V is TRBV6-5 and J is TRBJ1-5; 8 bases map to TRBD1. The CDR3 totals 15 residues. Germline V CDR1 and CDR2: MNHEY, SVGAGI. The V and J ends lost 0 bases and 7 bases, in that order; junction bases with no gene match: 5. The CDR3 protein is CASSYSRQGNQPQHF. DNA of the CDR3: TGTGCCAGCAGTTACTCGAGACAGGGGAACCAGCCCCAGCATTTT.

This chain connects TRBV6-5 to TRBJ1-6; possible D gene TRBD1, 5 bases. The CDR3 is 15 residues long. With 0 bases removed from V and 6 bases from J, the gap between germline ends came to 9 bases. CDR1 and CDR2 (germline): MNHEY, SVGAGI. DNA for the CDR3: TGTGCCAGCAGTTACTCGAAACAGGTTAATTCACCCCTCCACTTT. Amino acids: CASSYSKQVNSPLHF.